A selection of T cell receptor beta chains follows, all from one sample in a study of T cells in Graves' hyperthyroidism and ophthalmopathy. TCRdb processed the multiplex PCR reads anew with MiXCR; each CDR3 protein has one entry. The data show fewer than 850,000 distinct CDR3 sequences, with 15% to 20% seen just once and roughly a sixth held by the top ten. The sequenced material came from blood. The receptor set was obtained from a man aged 50 or older with Graves' hyperthyroidism. The conserved cysteine and the conserved F or W are not part of the CDR3 here. The order of the fields is J gene, clone size, V gene, CDR3 protein. Expanded clones are given a class, and other clones once, few, many or no size at all.

j_gene: TRBJ1-4
abundance: few
v_gene: TRBV16
CDR3aa: ASSQSAGLGEKLF

j_gene: TRBJ1-2
abundance: many
v_gene: TRBV2
CDR3aa: ASPHPLGGRGYT

j_gene: TRBJ2-1
abundance: many
v_gene: TRBV11-1
CDR3aa: ASSWAGASAYNEQF

j_gene: TRBJ2-1
abundance: many
v_gene: TRBV19
CDR3aa: ASSPDWGRDRIYNEQF

j_gene: TRBJ2-7
abundance: many
v_gene: TRBV6-2/TRBV6-3
CDR3aa: ASRSTGVYEQY

j_gene: TRBJ2-1
abundance: many
v_gene: TRBV4-1
CDR3aa: ASSQGRLAGWSSYNEQF

j_gene: TRBJ1-3
abundance: few
v_gene: TRBV5-1
CDR3aa: ASSLATGGRNTIY

j_gene: TRBJ2-7
abundance: few
v_gene: TRBV27
CDR3aa: ASSPLGGIGLYEQY

j_gene: TRBJ2-7
abundance: many
v_gene: TRBV12-3/TRBV12-4
CDR3aa: ASSAGGGSGRGSYEQY

j_gene: TRBJ2-7
abundance: many
v_gene: TRBV4-1
CDR3aa: ASSQGDEQY

j_gene: TRBJ2-7
abundance: NA
v_gene: TRBV4-2
CDR3aa: ASSHYTSGRILGEQY

j_gene: TRBJ2-5
abundance: NA
v_gene: TRBV6-1
CDR3aa: ASSNGIRQETQH

j_gene: TRBJ2-2
abundance: few
v_gene: TRBV5-4
CDR3aa: ASSLAGGGLAGELF

j_gene: TRBJ2-7
abundance: NA
v_gene: TRBV7-8
CDR3aa: ASSLGGREYEQY

j_gene: TRBJ2-6
abundance: many
v_gene: TRBV11-2
CDR3aa: ASSLTISGANVLT

j_gene: TRBJ1-3
abundance: NA
v_gene: TRBV30
CDR3aa: AWSGATFSGNTIY

j_gene: TRBJ1-1
abundance: many
v_gene: TRBV11-2
CDR3aa: ASSLDGVWREAF

j_gene: TRBJ2-1
abundance: few
v_gene: TRBV7-9
CDR3aa: ASSFEGGRGYEQF

j_gene: TRBJ2-7
abundance: many
v_gene: TRBV6-1
CDR3aa: ASSEYFLYGTSGSREQY

j_gene: TRBJ2-3
abundance: few
v_gene: TRBV11-3
CDR3aa: ASSLAGRVNTQY

j_gene: TRBJ1-2
abundance: NA
v_gene: TRBV7-9
CDR3aa: ASSLKGGRLDGYT

j_gene: TRBJ1-6
abundance: few
v_gene: TRBV13
CDR3aa: ASSSVRAQNYNSPLH

j_gene: TRBJ2-1
abundance: few
v_gene: TRBV5-1
CDR3aa: ASRRGETYNEQF

j_gene: TRBJ1-1
abundance: many
v_gene: TRBV28
CDR3aa: ASRPRNTEAF

j_gene: TRBJ1-6
abundance: many
v_gene: TRBV6-5
CDR3aa: ASSYDRSSYNSPLH

j_gene: TRBJ2-1
abundance: many
v_gene: TRBV24-1
CDR3aa: ATSDPLAGSYNEQF

j_gene: TRBJ1-1
abundance: few
v_gene: TRBV28
CDR3aa: ASSLRGGVGEAF

j_gene: TRBJ2-7
abundance: NA
v_gene: TRBV6-2/TRBV6-3
CDR3aa: ASSYLTSGVYEQY

j_gene: TRBJ2-7
abundance: many
v_gene: TRBV7-8
CDR3aa: ASSLDFPGIEQY

j_gene: TRBJ2-1
abundance: many
v_gene: TRBV7-9
CDR3aa: ASSSASTSYNEQF

j_gene: TRBJ1-1
abundance: few
v_gene: TRBV12-3/TRBV12-4
CDR3aa: ASMDRGNTEAF

j_gene: TRBJ2-1
abundance: few
v_gene: TRBV5-1
CDR3aa: ASSATGTSHNEQF

j_gene: TRBJ1-6
abundance: NA
v_gene: TRBV10-1
CDR3aa: ASSDRVDSPLH

j_gene: TRBJ1-2
abundance: many
v_gene: TRBV12-3/TRBV12-4
CDR3aa: ASSRTGGYT

j_gene: TRBJ2-7
abundance: many
v_gene: TRBV9
CDR3aa: ASSVEGGKGYEQY

j_gene: TRBJ1-6
abundance: few
v_gene: TRBV7-2
CDR3aa: ASSLPGTGSNSPLH

j_gene: TRBJ2-1
abundance: few
v_gene: TRBV30
CDR3aa: AWSNPGRTQGWGEQF

j_gene: TRBJ2-1
abundance: many
v_gene: TRBV12-3/TRBV12-4
CDR3aa: ASSLGGSHNEQF

j_gene: TRBJ2-7
abundance: NA
v_gene: TRBV5-4
CDR3aa: ASSQGTVTFYEQY

j_gene: TRBJ2-7
abundance: few
v_gene: TRBV7-2
CDR3aa: ASSTFHPGRLYEQY

j_gene: TRBJ1-1
abundance: NA
v_gene: TRBV5-1
CDR3aa: ASSFPGALNTEAF

j_gene: TRBJ2-7
abundance: many
v_gene: TRBV12-3/TRBV12-4
CDR3aa: ASSLSQGFYEQY

j_gene: TRBJ1-4
abundance: many
v_gene: TRBV3-1
CDR3aa: ASSAGLEEKLF

j_gene: TRBJ2-3
abundance: NA
v_gene: TRBV6-4
CDR3aa: ASSDSWTSGGVRSTQY

j_gene: TRBJ2-7
abundance: many
v_gene: TRBV7-9
CDR3aa: ASSLSSLRDEQY

j_gene: TRBJ2-7
abundance: once
v_gene: TRBV29-1
CDR3aa: SVDGAGGGYEQY

j_gene: TRBJ2-1
abundance: NA
v_gene: TRBV5-1
CDR3aa: ASSLGVGLAGGPADEQF

j_gene: TRBJ2-3
abundance: few
v_gene: TRBV25-1
CDR3aa: ASSESPGRGSTDTQY